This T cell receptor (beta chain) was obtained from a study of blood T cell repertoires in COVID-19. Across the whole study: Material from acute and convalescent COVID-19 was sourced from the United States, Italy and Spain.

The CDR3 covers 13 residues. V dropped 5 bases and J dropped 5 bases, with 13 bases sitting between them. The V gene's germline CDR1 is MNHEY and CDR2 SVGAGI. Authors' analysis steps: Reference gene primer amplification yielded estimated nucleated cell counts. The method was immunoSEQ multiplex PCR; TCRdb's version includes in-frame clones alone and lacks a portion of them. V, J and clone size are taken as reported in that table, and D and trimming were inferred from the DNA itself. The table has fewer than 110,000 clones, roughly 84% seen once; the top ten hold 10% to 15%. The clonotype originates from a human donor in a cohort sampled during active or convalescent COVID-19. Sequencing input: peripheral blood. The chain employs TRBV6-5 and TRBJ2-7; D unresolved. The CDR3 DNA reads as TGTGCCAGCAGTCCCACTGGGCTCCACGAGCAGTACTTC. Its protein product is CASSPTGLHEQYF.